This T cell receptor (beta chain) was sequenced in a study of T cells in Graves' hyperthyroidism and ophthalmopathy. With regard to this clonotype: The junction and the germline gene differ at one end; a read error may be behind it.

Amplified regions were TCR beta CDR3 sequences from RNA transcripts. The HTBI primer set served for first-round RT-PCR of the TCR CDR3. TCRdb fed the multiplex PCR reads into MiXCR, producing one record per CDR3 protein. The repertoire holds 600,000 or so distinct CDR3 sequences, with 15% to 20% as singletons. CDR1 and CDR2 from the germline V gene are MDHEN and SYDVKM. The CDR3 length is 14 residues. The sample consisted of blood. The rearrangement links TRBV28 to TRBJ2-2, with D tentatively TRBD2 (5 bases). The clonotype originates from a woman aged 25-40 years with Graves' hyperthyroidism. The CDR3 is CASRRVGLAGEPFF. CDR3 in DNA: TGTGCCAGCAGACGGGTGGGTTTGGCCGGGGAGCCGTTTTTT.